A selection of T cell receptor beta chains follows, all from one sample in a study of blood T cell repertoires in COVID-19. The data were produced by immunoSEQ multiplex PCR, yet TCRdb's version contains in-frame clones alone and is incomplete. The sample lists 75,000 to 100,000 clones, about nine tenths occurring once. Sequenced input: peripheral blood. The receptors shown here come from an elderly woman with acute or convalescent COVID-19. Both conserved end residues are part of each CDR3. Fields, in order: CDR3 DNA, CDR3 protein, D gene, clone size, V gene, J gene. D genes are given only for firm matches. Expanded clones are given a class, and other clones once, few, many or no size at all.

CDR3nt: TGTGCCAGCAGTTCCGACAGGGATAATTCACCCCTCCACTTT
CDR3aa: CASSSDRDNSPLHF
d_gene: TRBD1
abundance: .
v_gene: TRBV13
j_gene: TRBJ1-6

CDR3nt: TGTGCCAGCAGCTCATTAACCCCGACAGGGAGCACAGATACGCAGTATTTT
CDR3aa: CASSSLTPTGSTDTQYF
d_gene: TRBD1
abundance: .
v_gene: TRBV7-9
j_gene: TRBJ2-3

CDR3nt: TGTGCCAGCAGTTTCGCAGAAAGCTCTGGGGCCAACGTCCTGACTTTC
CDR3aa: CASSFAESSGANVLTF
d_gene: .
abundance: once
v_gene: TRBV27
j_gene: TRBJ2-6

CDR3nt: TGTGCCAGTAGTATAGTCGGCAGGGAGGGGTGGCAGAATGGCTACACCTTC
CDR3aa: CASSIVGREGWQNGYTF
d_gene: .
abundance: .
v_gene: TRBV19
j_gene: TRBJ1-2

CDR3nt: TGTGCCAGCAACCTAGACAGGGAAGAGACCCAGTACTTC
CDR3aa: CASNLDREETQYF
d_gene: TRBD1
abundance: .
v_gene: TRBV2
j_gene: TRBJ2-5

CDR3nt: TGTGCCAGCAGTGACGGGGGCCCCGCCTATGGCTACACCTTC
CDR3aa: CASSDGGPAYGYTF
d_gene: .
abundance: .
v_gene: TRBV6-4
j_gene: TRBJ1-2

CDR3nt: TGTGCCAGCAGCCGAAATACGGAGGGCGAGCAGTACTTC
CDR3aa: CASSRNTEGEQYF
d_gene: .
abundance: few
v_gene: TRBV7-9
j_gene: TRBJ2-7

CDR3nt: TGTGCCAGCAGCGTTACTAGTCTGGGCGTCAATGAGCAGTTCTTC
CDR3aa: CASSVTSLGVNEQFF
d_gene: .
abundance: .
v_gene: TRBV9
j_gene: TRBJ2-1

CDR3nt: TGTGCCAGCAGCCAAGGTGTCGGGAGGTCCTACGAGCAGTACTTC
CDR3aa: CASSQGVGRSYEQYF
d_gene: TRBD2
abundance: .
v_gene: TRBV3-1/TRBV3-2
j_gene: TRBJ2-7

CDR3nt: TGCGCCAGCAGTGAGTCGAAGACACCCAGGGGCAATCAGCCCCAGCATTTT
CDR3aa: CASSESKTPRGNQPQHF
d_gene: .
abundance: .
v_gene: TRBV10-1
j_gene: TRBJ1-5

CDR3nt: TGTGCCAGCAGCCGAGATCTCCCGAACACCGGGGAGCTGTTTTTT
CDR3aa: CASSRDLPNTGELFF
d_gene: .
abundance: .
v_gene: TRBV14
j_gene: TRBJ2-2

CDR3nt: TGTGCCAGCAGCCGAAGGAGCTCCTACAATGAGCAGTTCTTC
CDR3aa: CASSRRSSYNEQFF
d_gene: .
abundance: few
v_gene: TRBV5-4
j_gene: TRBJ2-1

CDR3nt: TGTGCCAGAAGTCGGGACAGGGGGTCAAGGGGCAATCAGCCCCAGCATTTT
CDR3aa: CARSRDRGSRGNQPQHF
d_gene: TRBD1
abundance: .
v_gene: TRBV5-3
j_gene: TRBJ1-5

CDR3nt: TGTGCCAGCAGCCAACGGGACAGGCCTAACGAGCAGTACTTC
CDR3aa: CASSQRDRPNEQYF
d_gene: TRBD1
abundance: .
v_gene: TRBV3-1/TRBV3-2
j_gene: TRBJ2-7

CDR3nt: TGTGCCAGCTCACCTCCTTTCTCGACAGGGATAAATCAGCCCCAGCATTTT
CDR3aa: CASSPPFSTGINQPQHF
d_gene: TRBD1
abundance: .
v_gene: TRBV18
j_gene: TRBJ1-5

CDR3nt: TGTGCCAGCAGCCAAGACAAGGGGAATGATTCACCCCTCCACTTT
CDR3aa: CASSQDKGNDSPLHF
d_gene: .
abundance: .
v_gene: TRBV4-2
j_gene: TRBJ1-6

CDR3nt: TGTGCCAGCAGTGAGACAGGGGGTTCTGGTGTTACTGAAGCTTTCTTT
CDR3aa: CASSETGGSGVTEAFF
d_gene: TRBD1
abundance: once
v_gene: TRBV6-1
j_gene: TRBJ1-1

CDR3nt: TGTGCCAGCAGCCTACAGGGCCGGGACACGAATGAGCAGTTCTTC
CDR3aa: CASSLQGRDTNEQFF
d_gene: .
abundance: few
v_gene: TRBV11-3
j_gene: TRBJ2-1

CDR3nt: TGTGCCAGCAGCTTACAGGGAGATCTCTATGGCTACACCTTC
CDR3aa: CASSLQGDLYGYTF
d_gene: .
abundance: .
v_gene: TRBV5-4
j_gene: TRBJ1-2

CDR3nt: TGCAGCGTTGAAGATGGGGGGAAGCCTGAAGCTTTCTTT
CDR3aa: CSVEDGGKPEAFF
d_gene: .
abundance: .
v_gene: TRBV29-1
j_gene: TRBJ1-1

CDR3nt: TGCAGTGCCAGTTGGCCAGGGATCACAGATACGCAGTATTTT
CDR3aa: CSASWPGITDTQYF
d_gene: .
abundance: .
v_gene: TRBV20-1
j_gene: TRBJ2-3

CDR3nt: TGCGCCAGCAGTGAGTCGGGACAGATGAACACTGAAGCTTTCTTT
CDR3aa: CASSESGQMNTEAFF
d_gene: TRBD1
abundance: .
v_gene: TRBV10-1
j_gene: TRBJ1-1

CDR3nt: TGTGCCAGCCTGGGACTGAGCACAGATACGCAGTATTTT
CDR3aa: CASLGLSTDTQYF
d_gene: .
abundance: .
v_gene: TRBV18
j_gene: TRBJ2-3

CDR3nt: TGTGCGTTTACATTGAACACTGAAGCTTTCTTT
CDR3aa: CAFTLNTEAFF
d_gene: .
abundance: .
v_gene: TRBV30
j_gene: TRBJ1-1

CDR3nt: TGCGCCAGCAGCTTGGTGACTAGCGGGATTACTAGCACAGATACGCAGTATTTT
CDR3aa: CASSLVTSGITSTDTQYF
d_gene: TRBD2
abundance: .
v_gene: TRBV5-1
j_gene: TRBJ2-3

CDR3nt: TGTGCCAGCAGGGGGAGCTCCAATAGCAATCAGCCCCAGCATTTT
CDR3aa: CASRGSSNSNQPQHF
d_gene: .
abundance: few
v_gene: TRBV2
j_gene: TRBJ1-5

CDR3nt: TGTGCCAGCAGCTTAGTTTCTAGCGGGAGGGCCGCGCAGTACTTC
CDR3aa: CASSLVSSGRAAQYF
d_gene: TRBD2
abundance: .
v_gene: TRBV7-6
j_gene: TRBJ2-7

CDR3nt: TGTGCCAGTAGAAACGGACAGGGAGGGGTGAGGCCCCAGCATTTT
CDR3aa: CASRNGQGGVRPQHF
d_gene: TRBD1
abundance: .
v_gene: TRBV19
j_gene: TRBJ1-5

CDR3nt: TGTGCCAGCAGCTTGGGACTGCCCACCGGGGAGCTGTTTTTT
CDR3aa: CASSLGLPTGELFF
d_gene: .
abundance: .
v_gene: TRBV7-2
j_gene: TRBJ2-2

CDR3nt: TGTGCCAGCAATCCCCACAGGGCAGGAGGCTACACCTTC
CDR3aa: CASNPHRAGGYTF
d_gene: .
abundance: .
v_gene: TRBV12-3/TRBV12-4
j_gene: TRBJ1-2

CDR3nt: TGCAGTGCCAGTGGTGAGTCACTAAACACTGAAGCTTTCTTT
CDR3aa: CSASGESLNTEAFF
d_gene: .
abundance: .
v_gene: TRBV20-1
j_gene: TRBJ1-1

CDR3nt: TGTGCCAGCAGTGTGGGAGGCGCTAGCAATCAGCCCCAGCATTTT
CDR3aa: CASSVGGASNQPQHF
d_gene: .
abundance: .
v_gene: TRBV2
j_gene: TRBJ1-5

CDR3nt: TGTGCCAGCAGTGACTCCGACAGGGCCTATGGCTACACCTTC
CDR3aa: CASSDSDRAYGYTF
d_gene: TRBD1
abundance: .
v_gene: TRBV6-5
j_gene: TRBJ1-2

CDR3nt: TGCAGCGTTGGAGCACTAGCGGGAGGGAATGAGCAGTTCTTC
CDR3aa: CSVGALAGGNEQFF
d_gene: TRBD2
abundance: .
v_gene: TRBV29-1
j_gene: TRBJ2-1

CDR3nt: TGTGCCAGTAGTACCCTCCCAGCGGGGACCAATGAGCAGTTCTTC
CDR3aa: CASSTLPAGTNEQFF
d_gene: TRBD2
abundance: .
v_gene: TRBV19
j_gene: TRBJ2-1

CDR3nt: TGTGCCAGCAGTGATGCGTTTCAGAACACTGAAGCTTTCTTT
CDR3aa: CASSDAFQNTEAFF
d_gene: .
abundance: .
v_gene: TRBV2
j_gene: TRBJ1-1

CDR3nt: TGTGCCAGCAGCTCGTCCGGGACAGGAGTAGCCAAAAACATTCAGTACTTC
CDR3aa: CASSSSGTGVAKNIQYF
d_gene: TRBD1
abundance: .
v_gene: TRBV5-6
j_gene: TRBJ2-4

CDR3nt: TGTGCCAGCAGTGCCTATAGCGGGAGGGCCAATGAGCAGTTCTTC
CDR3aa: CASSAYSGRANEQFF
d_gene: TRBD2
abundance: .
v_gene: TRBV27
j_gene: TRBJ2-1

CDR3nt: TGTGCCAGCAGCCCCTCGAACTATGGCTACACCTTC
CDR3aa: CASSPSNYGYTF
d_gene: .
abundance: .
v_gene: TRBV7-8
j_gene: TRBJ1-2

CDR3nt: TGTGCCAGCAGTTCTACCTCGGGGATTGATGGCTACACCTTC
CDR3aa: CASSSTSGIDGYTF
d_gene: .
abundance: .
v_gene: TRBV27
j_gene: TRBJ1-2

CDR3nt: TGTGCCATCAGTGAGTCCATCCGACTTACAGGCGCCGGCTATGGCTACACCTTC
CDR3aa: CAISESIRLTGAGYGYTF
d_gene: .
abundance: .
v_gene: TRBV10-3
j_gene: TRBJ1-2

CDR3nt: TGCGCCAGCAGTCTAGGACAGGGGGCCGTCTCAGCTTTCTTT
CDR3aa: CASSLGQGAVSAFF
d_gene: TRBD1
abundance: .
v_gene: TRBV10-2
j_gene: TRBJ1-1

CDR3nt: TGTGCCAGCAGCGTGGACAGGGCGAACACTGAAGCTTTCTTT
CDR3aa: CASSVDRANTEAFF
d_gene: TRBD1
abundance: .
v_gene: TRBV6-5
j_gene: TRBJ1-1

CDR3nt: TGTGCCAGCAGCCCACTAGCGGGGGGGCCCAATGAGCAGTTCTTC
CDR3aa: CASSPLAGGPNEQFF
d_gene: TRBD2
abundance: .
v_gene: TRBV4-2
j_gene: TRBJ2-1

CDR3nt: TGCGCCAGCAGCCAAGGGACTAGCGGGGGCTCTAGCACAGATACGCAGTATTTT
CDR3aa: CASSQGTSGGSSTDTQYF
d_gene: TRBD2
abundance: .
v_gene: TRBV4-1
j_gene: TRBJ2-3

CDR3nt: TGTGCCAGCAGCTATCGGGACTCTAATTCACCCCTCCACTTT
CDR3aa: CASSYRDSNSPLHF
d_gene: .
abundance: .
v_gene: TRBV4-2
j_gene: TRBJ1-6

CDR3nt: TGTGCCAGCTCCCCCGGGACAGGGGGAAACACTGAAGCTTTCTTT
CDR3aa: CASSPGTGGNTEAFF
d_gene: TRBD1
abundance: .
v_gene: TRBV18
j_gene: TRBJ1-1

CDR3nt: TGTGCCAGCAGCTTCCGTGATGAGCAGTTCTTC
CDR3aa: CASSFRDEQFF
d_gene: .
abundance: .
v_gene: TRBV7-9
j_gene: TRBJ2-1

CDR3nt: TGTGCCAGTAGTAACAGAGGAGGACTGAACATTCAGTACTTC
CDR3aa: CASSNRGGLNIQYF
d_gene: .
abundance: .
v_gene: TRBV19
j_gene: TRBJ2-4

CDR3nt: TGCGCCAGCAGCTTGCAGGGAGGGGACACTGAAGCTTTCTTT
CDR3aa: CASSLQGGDTEAFF
d_gene: .
abundance: .
v_gene: TRBV5-1
j_gene: TRBJ1-1

CDR3nt: TGCAGCGTTGGACAGAACCCGTCCTCCCAAGCTTTCTTT
CDR3aa: CSVGQNPSSQAFF
d_gene: .
abundance: .
v_gene: TRBV29-1
j_gene: TRBJ1-1

CDR3nt: TGTGCCAGCACCGTGGGACTGACTGCCGGCAATGAGCAGTTCTTC
CDR3aa: CASTVGLTAGNEQFF
d_gene: .
abundance: .
v_gene: TRBV6-5
j_gene: TRBJ2-1

CDR3nt: TGTGCCAGCAGCCAGGACACTTCCTACGAGCAGTACTTC
CDR3aa: CASSQDTSYEQYF
d_gene: .
abundance: .
v_gene: TRBV7-9
j_gene: TRBJ2-7

CDR3nt: TGTGCCCAGGCTCGCTATGGCTACACCTTC
CDR3aa: CAQARYGYTF
d_gene: .
abundance: .
v_gene: TRBV2
j_gene: TRBJ1-2

CDR3nt: TGCAGCGTTGAAACCCCCCTCGGCGGGAGCCGCACCGGGGAGCTGTTTTTT
CDR3aa: CSVETPLGGSRTGELFF
d_gene: TRBD2
abundance: .
v_gene: TRBV29-1
j_gene: TRBJ2-2

CDR3nt: TGCGCCAGCCCCAGACTAGCTCACGAGCAGTACTTC
CDR3aa: CASPRLAHEQYF
d_gene: TRBD2
abundance: .
v_gene: TRBV10-1
j_gene: TRBJ2-7